Following are 22 T cell receptor beta chains from one sample sequenced in a study of beta chain features in type 1 diabetes. Findings of the study overall: Shortening that was moderate but significant affected the TCRB CDR3s of Type 1 diabetes patients in all four CD4+ subsets.

Their antigens remain unidentified. Every isolated RNA sample was fully reverse transcribed, so sequencing captured expressed TCRB transcripts. The repertoire was sequenced with immunoSEQ multiplex PCR; TCRdb's copy has only in-frame clones and lacks some. The table has roughly 300,000 clones, over 7% seen once. Sequenced: central memory CD4+ T cells from blood. These receptor sequences come from a man under 40 with type 1 diabetes.

This clone was counted a few times. V and J are TRBV5-1 and TRBJ2-3; D unresolved. The CDR3 has 12 amino acids. Germline assignment: CDR1 SGHRS and CDR2 YFSETQ. V was pared by 6 bases and J by 6 bases, with 11 bases between. CDR3 nucleotide sequence: TGCGCCAGCAAACCCGCATCGGATACGCAGTATTTT. Protein product: CASKPASDTQYF. Filled out from reference TRBV5-1 and TRBJ2-3, the complete variable domain reads KAGVTQTPRYLIKTRGQQVTLSCSPISGHRSVSWYQQTPGQGLQFLFEYFSETQRNKGNFPGRFSGRQFSNSRSEMNVSTLELGDSALYLCASKPASDTQYFGPGTRLTVL.

The chain recombines TRBV4-3 with TRBJ1-6, with 7 bases lining up with TRBD1. The CDR3 is 15 amino acids. The germline V gene encodes CDR1 LGHNA and CDR2 YSLEER. V was pared by 0 bases and J by 7 bases, with 3 bases of the junction left unmatched. DNA for the CDR3: TGCGCCAGCAGCCAAGAACAGGGGAGGAATTCACCCCTCCACTTT. Protein product: CASSQEQGRNSPLHF.

This clone came up a few times. The same CDR3 can be traced to other DNA sequences in this sample. V and J are TRBV30 and TRBJ1-1, with TRBD1 as a possible D gene (6 bases). The V and J ends lost 5 bases and 0 bases respectively, with 13 bases between them. Germline V gene sequence: CDR1 GTSNPN, CDR2 SVGIG (reference sequence). CDR3 length equals 14 residues. For the CDR3, the DNA is TGTGCCTGGTCTAGGGGGGCGGTGAACACTGAAGCTTTCTTT. Residues: CAWSRGAVNTEAFF.

This chain joins TRBV7-2 and TRBJ2-7; 7 nucleotides align to TRBD1. The CDR3 is 13 residues long. CDR1 is SGHTA, CDR2 FQGNSA, per germline. The J segment lost 3 bases and the V segment lost 6 bases, leaving 5 bases of the junction unmatched. CDR3 nucleotides: TGTGCCAGCAGATCAACAGGGGACTACGAGCAGTACTTC. Its protein product is CASRSTGDYEQYF.

About this clone itself: Other DNA sequences in the sample encode the same CDR3. The rearrangement joins TRBV10-3 to TRBJ2-2; no clear D. This CDR3 spans 14 amino acids. Per the germline V gene, CDR1 is ENHRY and CDR2 is SYGVKD. Trimming took off 2 bases at V and 1 base at J, with 5 bases between the two ends. The CDR3 loop is CAISEGQNTGELFF. CDR3 DNA sequence: TGTGCCATCAGTGAGGGGCAGAACACCGGGGAGCTGTTTTTT.

This clone has at least ten counts. The chain couples TRBV5-6 to TRBJ1-1; tentative D call: TRBD1 (5 bases). The CDR3 length is 14 residues. The V gene's germline CDR1 is SGHDT and CDR2 YYEEEE. V lost 0 bases and J 6 bases, leaving 12 bases between the germline ends. In DNA form, the CDR3 reads TGTGCCAGCAGCTTGGGAGGGCCGGGGGCTGAAGCTTTCTTT. This gives the protein CASSLGGPGAEAFF. The full variable domain, completed using reference TRBV5-6 and TRBJ1-1, is DAGVTQSPTHLIKTRGQQVTLRCSPKSGHDTVSWYQQALGQGPQFIFQYYEEEERQRGNFPDRFSGHQFPNYSSELNVNALLLGDSALYLCASSLGGPGAEAFFGQGTRLTVV.

The table lists this clone with a few counts. The gene calls are TRBV2 and TRBJ2-7; weak D call: TRBD1 (6 bases). The V gene lost 6 bases and the J gene lost 2 bases, with 8 bases spanning the gap. The CDR3 runs 12 residues. Germline V CDR1 and CDR2: SNHLY, FYNNEI. CDR3 region: CASRQGTYEQYF. Here the CDR3 DNA reads TGTGCCAGCAGGCAGGGGACCTACGAGCAGTACTTC.

This clone was detected a few times. The V call is TRBV27, the J call TRBJ1-1; possibly TRBD1 for D (5 bases). The germline V and J ends were trimmed by 6 bases and 1 base, with 12 bases remaining between them. The CDR3 has 14 amino acids. Germline V lookup: CDR1 MNHEY, CDR2 SMNVEV (reference sequence). CDR3 region: CASRPLDRNTEAFF. The CDR3 DNA follows: TGTGCCAGCAGACCTCTCGACAGGAACACTGAAGCTTTCTTT.

A few counts support this clone. As DNA, the CDR3 is TGTGCTAGTGGTTTGGACCGGCAGGGTAACACTGAAGCTTTCTTT. It encodes CASGLDRQGNTEAFF. The genes are TRBV12-5 and TRBJ1-1; D perhaps matches TRBD1 (5 bases). The germline gives CDR1 LGHNT, CDR2 FRNRAP. V gave up 1 base and J gave up 2 bases, with 11 bases separating them. The CDR3 runs to 15 residues.

The table lists this clone with a few counts. This chain uses TRBV2 with TRBJ1-1; D gene uncertain. The CDR3 covers 12 residues. Trimming pared 7 bases from V and 7 bases from J, leaving 13 bases between. The germline V gene has CDR1 SNHLY and CDR2 FYNNEI. The CDR3 loop reads CASIYIAYEAFF. The CDR3 coding sequence is TGTGCCAGCATTTATATAGCCTATGAAGCTTTCTTT.

This clone appeared a few times. The chain is built from TRBV11-2 and TRBJ2-5; D unclear. V was cut by 1 base and J by 5 bases, with 8 bases left in between. This CDR3 contains 13 residues. Germline lookup yields CDR1 SGHAT and CDR2 FQNNGV. For the CDR3, the DNA is TGTGCCAGCAGCTTAGGTCTTTCGGAGACCCAGTACTTC. Amino acid sequence: CASSLGLSETQYF.

The chain combines TRBV6-5 with TRBJ1-6; D call uncertain. The CDR3 has 14 amino acids. Per the germline V gene, CDR1 is MNHEY and CDR2 is SVGAGI. Trimming pared 2 bases from V and 7 bases from J, leaving 9 bases between. Here the CDR3 reads CASSYDGYNSPLHF. CDR3 DNA: TGTGCCAGCAGTTACGATGGGTACAATTCACCCCTCCACTTT.

The sample holds a few counts of this clone. The chain combines TRBV4-3 with TRBJ1-3; 8 nucleotides match TRBD1. V trimming: 1 base; J trimming: 2 bases; junction bases outside the gene matches: 4. The germline V gene has CDR1 LGHNA and CDR2 YSLEER. The CDR3 loop spans 16 amino acids. The CDR3 loop is CASSQAPQGAGNTIYF. The CDR3 region has the DNA TGCGCCAGCAGCCAAGCCCCACAGGGGGCTGGAAACACCATATATTTT.

This clone has just a few counts. The chain carries TRBV11-2 and TRBJ2-7, with TRBD1 matching over 8 bases. The CDR3 contains 14 residues. V lost 4 bases and J lost 2; bases outside the gene matches: 4. CDR1 is SGHAT, CDR2 FQNNGV, per germline. The CDR3 DNA follows: TGTGCCAGCAGCTCTTGGACAGGGCCCTACGAGCAGTACTTC. Amino acids: CASSSWTGPYEQYF. The whole variable domain, remainder taken from reference TRBV11-2 and TRBJ2-7, is EAGVAQSPRYKIIEKRQSVAFWCNPISGHATLYWYQQILGQGPKLLIQFQNNGVVDDSQLPKDRFSAERLKGVDSTLKIQPAKLEDSAVYLCASSSWTGPYEQYFGPGTRLTVT.

This clone was detected many times. The chain links TRBV9 to TRBJ1-5; TRBD1 matches 8 bases. This CDR3 is built from 15 residues. The V gene end was trimmed by 0 bases and the J gene end by 6 bases; junction bases not matched to a gene: 5. Germline assignment: CDR1 SGDLS and CDR2 YYNGEE. This CDR3 is CASSVDAGGGQPQHF. For the CDR3, the DNA is TGTGCCAGCAGCGTAGATGCAGGGGGCGGTCAGCCCCAGCATTTT.

This clone was found a few times. V usage is TRBV16 and J usage is TRBJ1-5; maybe TRBD1 (5 bases). This CDR3 has 13 amino acids. Trimming pared 0 bases from V and 5 bases from J, leaving 5 bases between. The germline gives CDR1 KGHSY, CDR2 FQNENV. The CDR3 DNA is TGTGCCAGCAGCCAATCGGGGGATCAGCCCCAGCATTTT. Amino acid sequence: CASSQSGDQPQHF. Full variable domain (outside the CDR3, taken from reference TRBV16 and TRBJ1-5): GEEVAQTPKHLVRGEGQKAKLYCAPIKGHSYVFWYQQVLKNEFKFLISFQNENVFDETGMPKERFSAKCLPNSPCSLEIQATKLEDSAVYFCASSQSGDQPQHFGDGTRLSIL.

The chain uses TRBV4-3 and TRBJ2-7; D might be TRBD2 (7 bases). V was pared by 1 base and J by 11 bases, with 18 bases between. Germline assignment: CDR1 LGHNA and CDR2 YSLEER. The CDR3 has 14 residues. The CDR3 bases are TGCGCCAGCAGCCAAGGAACAGGGAGGGGTCAGGAGTACTTC. This gives the protein CASSQGTGRGQEYF.

This clone was observed a handful of times. V and J are TRBV4-3 and TRBJ2-3; tentatively, D is TRBD1 (5 bases). The length of the CDR3 is 17 residues. Germline values: CDR1 LGHNA, CDR2 YSLEER. Trimming pared 2 bases from V and 0 bases from J, leaving 15 bases between. The CDR3 nucleotides read TGCGCCAGCAGCCAAAATTCGGGCAGGGCTAGCACAGATACGCAGTATTTT. This codes for CASSQNSGRASTDTQYF.

This clone has ten or more counts. The chain uses TRBV28 and TRBJ2-7, with D perhaps matching TRBD1 (5 bases). The V gene lost 7 bases and the J gene lost 2 bases, with 18 bases spanning the gap. The germline CDR1 and CDR2 sequences are MDHEN and SYDVKM. The CDR3 is 15 amino acids. The CDR3 protein is CASIPPGKGPYEQYF. In DNA form, the CDR3 reads TGTGCCAGCATTCCACCGGGCAAGGGGCCCTACGAGCAGTACTTC.

DNA of the CDR3: TGTGCCAGCAGCGTAGGATGGCAAGGAGACTACACCTTC. This codes for CASSVGWQGDYTF. This chain connects TRBV9 to TRBJ1-2; no clear D. This CDR3 comprises 13 residues. The ends were cut back, 0 bases at V and 10 bases at J, with 13 bases in the middle. The germline gives CDR1 SGDLS, CDR2 YYNGEE.

This clone has a count of ten or more. CDR3 sequence reads: CASSYSRGSETQYF. DNA of the CDR3: TGTGCCAGCAGTTACTCTCGGGGATCAGAGACCCAGTACTTC. This sequence joins TRBV27 and TRBJ2-5; D is perhaps TRBD2 (5 bases). The ends were cut back, 4 bases at V and 4 bases at J, with 13 bases in the middle. CDR1 and CDR2 (germline): MNHEY, SMNVEV (reference sequence). The CDR3 sequence is 14 residues long.

V is TRBV9 and J is TRBJ2-3, with D perhaps matching TRBD1 (6 bases). The CDR3 extends over 16 amino acids. CDR1 and CDR2 (germline): SGDLS, YYNGEE. Trimming left V 0 bases short and J 2 bases short, with 13 bases between. Here the CDR3 reads CASSVATGKNTDTQYF. CDR3 in DNA: TGTGCCAGCAGCGTAGCTACAGGGAAGAACACAGATACGCAGTATTTT.